The text below deals with one T cell receptor beta chain. Its antigen is unidentified. The data originate from a study of monozygotic twins with cystic fibrosis. Study background: Approximately 2.7 micrograms of fragmented DNA underwent approximately 15 PCR cycles for library preparation. Study conclusions and caveats: Monozygotic CF twin pairs shared significantly more nucleotide-identical clonotypes than unrelated CF individuals did.

CDR1 is SGHTS, CDR2 YDEGEE, per germline. This CDR3 spans 15 amino acids. V was cut by 1 base and J by 2 bases, with 12 bases left in between. The data were produced by immunoSEQ multiplex PCR, yet TCRdb's version contains in-frame clones alone and is incomplete. The sample consists of roughly 11,000 clones, approximately 85% of them appearing once. The sequenced sample consisted of blood. The receptor comes from a man between 18 and 35 years old with cystic fibrosis. The rearrangement joins TRBV5-8 to TRBJ2-5; D not resolved. CDR3 residues: CASSLQITDQETQYF. The DNA of the CDR3 is TGTGCCAGCAGCTTGCAAATCACAGATCAAGAGACCCAGTACTTC.